The clone carrying this T cell receptor (beta chain) was counted a few times. Its antigen is unknown. The CDR3 has 13 amino acids. CDR1 is SGHDT and CDR2 is YYEEEE in the germline V gene. V was pared by 2 bases and J by 8 bases, with 13 bases between. The data belong to a study of response to subunit inactivated influenza vaccine. Study findings and constraints: Authors suggested few new T cells are recruited by each seasonal influenza vaccination.

TCRdb reprocessed the RT-PCR reads with MiXCR, giving one entry per CDR3 protein. The table includes a few hundred thousand distinct CDR3 sequences, 6.5% to 8% detected once. The specimen comprised PBMCs from blood, sampled roughly 24 months after vaccination. The gene calls are TRBV5-6 and TRBJ1-1; no clear D gene. The source of this sequence is a man between 50 and 75 years old who received an inactivated influenza vaccine. CDR3 amino acids: CASSLGQPAEAFF. The CDR3 nucleotides are TGTGCCAGCAGCTTAGGCCAACCGGCAGAAGCTTTCTTT.